Detailed here is one T cell receptor (beta chain). One entry per CDR3 protein, called by TCRdb with MiXCR from the 5' RACE reads. The sample includes several thousand distinct CDR3 sequences, roughly half of them seen just once. Tregs were sorted as CD4+CD25+CD127-/low cells. The CDR3 extends over 14 amino acids. Trimming left V 6 bases short and J 0 bases short, with 11 bases between. This clonotype was obtained from a female donor with breast cancer. The sequenced sample was Tregs sorted from a lymph node. The chain carries TRBV12-3 or TRBV12-4 and TRBJ1-2; D is uncertain. CDR3 sequence (DNA): TGTGCCAGCAGCGCGTTATTTCCTAACTATGGCTACACCTTC. It codes for CASSALFPNYGYTF.